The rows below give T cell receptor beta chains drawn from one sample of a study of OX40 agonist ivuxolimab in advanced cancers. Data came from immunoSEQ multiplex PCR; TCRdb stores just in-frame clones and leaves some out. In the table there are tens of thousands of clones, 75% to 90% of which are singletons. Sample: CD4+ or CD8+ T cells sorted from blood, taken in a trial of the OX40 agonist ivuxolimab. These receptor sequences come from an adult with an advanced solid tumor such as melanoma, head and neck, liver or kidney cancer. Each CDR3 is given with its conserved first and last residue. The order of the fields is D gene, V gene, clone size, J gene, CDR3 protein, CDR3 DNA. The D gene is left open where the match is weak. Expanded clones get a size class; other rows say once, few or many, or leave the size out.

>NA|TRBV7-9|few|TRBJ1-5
CASSLDEVQPQHF
TGTGCCAGCAGCTTAGACGAGGTTCAGCCCCAGCATTTT
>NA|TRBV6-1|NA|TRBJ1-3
CASSEGKTAGNTIYF
TGTGCCAGCAGTGAAGGTAAAACAGCCGGAAACACCATATATTTT
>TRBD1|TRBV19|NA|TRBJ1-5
CASSTTGENQPQHF
TGTGCCAGTAGTACGACAGGGGAAAATCAGCCCCAGCATTTT
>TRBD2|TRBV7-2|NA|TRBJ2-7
CASSLKNPGLADEQYF
TGTGCCAGCAGCTTAAAAAATCCGGGACTAGCAGACGAGCAGTACTTC
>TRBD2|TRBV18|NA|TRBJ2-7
CASSPVGGSEQYF
TGTGCCAGCTCACCAGTGGGGGGGTCCGAGCAGTACTTC
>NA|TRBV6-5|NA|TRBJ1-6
CASGILGSYNSPLHF
TGTGCCAGCGGGATCTTAGGGAGTTATAATTCACCCCTCCACTTT
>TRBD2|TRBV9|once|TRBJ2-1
CASSVAGETYNEQFF
TGTGCCAGCAGCGTCGCGGGAGAGACCTACAATGAGCAGTTCTTC
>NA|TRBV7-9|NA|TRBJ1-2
CASSSRDNKLHGYTF
TGTGCCAGCAGCTCCCGGGACAACAAATTACATGGCTACACCTTC
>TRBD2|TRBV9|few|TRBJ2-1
CASSDSSTGTSGNNEQFF
TGTGCCAGCAGCGACTCATCAACGGGTACTAGCGGGAACAATGAGCAGTTCTTC
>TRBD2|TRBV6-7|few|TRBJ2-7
CASSPTSGSRYEQYF
TGTGCCAGCAGTCCTACTAGCGGGAGCAGGTACGAGCAGTACTTC
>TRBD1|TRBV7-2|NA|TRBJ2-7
CASSRTGQGAYEQYF
TGTGCCAGCAGCCGTACGGGACAGGGGGCCTACGAGCAGTACTTC
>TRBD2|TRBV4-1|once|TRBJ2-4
CASSPTGTGGDIQYF
TGCGCCAGCAGCCCGACCGGGACGGGGGGGGACATTCAGTACTTC
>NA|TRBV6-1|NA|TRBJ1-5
CASSEAGQNSNQPQHF
TGTGCCAGCAGTGAAGCGGGACAAAATAGCAATCAGCCCCAGCATTTT
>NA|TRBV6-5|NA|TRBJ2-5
CASSYITGANQETQYF
TGTGCCAGCAGTTACATCACGGGAGCGAACCAAGAGACCCAGTACTTC
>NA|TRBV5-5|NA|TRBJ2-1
CASSLIGLDEQFF
TGTGCCAGCAGCTTGATCGGTCTTGATGAGCAGTTCTTC
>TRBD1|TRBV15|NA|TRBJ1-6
CATSTPGQGWISSLHF
TGTGCCACCAGCACCCCCGGACAGGGATGGATTAGCTCCCTCCACTTT
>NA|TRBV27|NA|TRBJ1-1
CASKWRGGMNTEAFF
TGTGCCAGCAAGTGGAGGGGAGGAATGAACACTGAAGCTTTCTTT
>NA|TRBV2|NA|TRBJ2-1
CASTRREGYNEQFF
TGTGCCAGCACTCGACGGGAAGGGTACAATGAGCAGTTCTTC
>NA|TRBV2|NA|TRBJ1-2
CASNQRASRANYGYTF
TGTGCCAGCAACCAACGGGCCTCTAGGGCTAACTATGGCTACACCTTC
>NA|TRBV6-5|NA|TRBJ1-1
CASSRTLMNTEAFF
TGTGCCAGCAGTAGGACACTCATGAACACTGAAGCTTTCTTT
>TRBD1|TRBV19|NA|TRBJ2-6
CASRTWDRAGSGANVLTF
TGTGCCAGTAGGACATGGGACAGGGCTGGCTCCGGGGCCAACGTCCTGACTTTC
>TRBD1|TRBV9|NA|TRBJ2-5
CASSARGQGREETQYF
TGTGCCAGCAGCGCACGGGGACAGGGGAGGGAAGAGACCCAGTACTTC
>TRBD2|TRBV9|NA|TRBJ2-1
CASSLGTSSYEQFF
TGTGCCAGCAGCCTCGGGACTAGCAGTTATGAGCAGTTCTTC
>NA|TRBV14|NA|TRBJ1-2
CASSQGSAYGYTF
TGTGCCAGCAGCCAAGGGTCCGCCTATGGCTACACCTTC
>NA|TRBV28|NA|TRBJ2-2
CASIPRRTGELFF
TGTGCCAGCATTCCGCGTAGGACCGGGGAGCTGTTTTTT
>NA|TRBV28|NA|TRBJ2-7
CASSEKLSYEQYF
TGTGCCAGCAGTGAAAAGCTCTCCTACGAGCAGTACTTC
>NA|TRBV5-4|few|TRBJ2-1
CASSGAGFEEQFF
TGTGCCAGCAGCGGGGCAGGGTTCGAGGAGCAGTTCTTC
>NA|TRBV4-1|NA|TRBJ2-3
CASSPRSDSTDTQYF
TGCGCCAGCAGCCCAAGATCGGATAGCACAGATACGCAGTATTTT
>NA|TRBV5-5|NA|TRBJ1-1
CASSLIMGIDTEAFF
TGTGCCAGCAGCTTGATTATGGGGATAGACACTGAAGCTTTCTTT
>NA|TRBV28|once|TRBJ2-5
CASSLYGTQYF
TGTGCCAGCAGTTTATATGGGACCCAGTACTTC
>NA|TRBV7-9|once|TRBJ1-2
CASSLDPGQGDYGYTF
TGTGCCAGCAGCTTAGATCCAGGCCAGGGTGACTATGGCTACACCTTC
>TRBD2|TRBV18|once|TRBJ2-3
CASSEGLAGTDTQYF
TGTGCCAGCTCGGAGGGACTAGCGGGAACAGATACGCAGTATTTT
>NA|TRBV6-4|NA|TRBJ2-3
CASSVERGGDTQYF
TGTGCCAGCAGTGTCGAGAGGGGAGGTGATACGCAGTATTTT
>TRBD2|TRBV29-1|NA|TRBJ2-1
CSVAGTSGFYNEQFF
TGCAGCGTTGCCGGGACTAGCGGGTTCTACAATGAGCAGTTCTTC
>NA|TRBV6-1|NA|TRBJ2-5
CASSMTETQYF
TGTGCCAGCAGTATGACGGAGACCCAGTACTTC
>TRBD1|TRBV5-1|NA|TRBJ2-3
CASSRGQGGTDTQYF
TGCGCCAGCAGCAGGGGACAGGGAGGAACAGATACGCAGTATTTT
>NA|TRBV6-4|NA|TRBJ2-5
CASSGQRGRETQYF
TGTGCCAGCAGTGGCCAGAGGGGTCGGGAGACCCAGTACTTC
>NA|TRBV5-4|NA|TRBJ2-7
CASSLPGAGASYEQYF
TGTGCCAGCAGCCTCCCAGGGGCAGGGGCCTCCTACGAGCAGTACTTC
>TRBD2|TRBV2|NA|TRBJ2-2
CASSLLAGVGTGELFF
TGTGCCAGCAGTTTACTAGCGGGAGTAGGGACCGGGGAGCTGTTTTTT
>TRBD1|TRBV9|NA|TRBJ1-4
CASSVGRDRQKLFF
TGTGCCAGCAGCGTAGGACGGGACAGGCAGAAACTGTTTTTT
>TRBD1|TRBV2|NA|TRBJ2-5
CASSRAQGAETQYF
TGTGCCAGCAGTCGGGCTCAGGGGGCTGAGACCCAGTACTTC
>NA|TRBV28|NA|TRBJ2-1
CASSSSGLRPLRQFF
TGTGCCAGCAGTAGCTCCGGGCTCCGACCTTTACGGCAGTTCTTC